The sequence of this T cell receptor (beta chain) was determined in a study of cytotoxic CD8 clonotypes in ibrutinib-treated CLL. Study as a whole: Partial responses totalled approximately 24 and complete responses 2; after median roughly 70 months, about 14 remained remitted and around twelve progressed. Samples yielded averages of 255,043 productive templates and 94,000 or so productive rearrangements.

Germline CDR1 is SGDLS and CDR2 is YYNGEE. Trimming left V 0 bases short and J 8 bases short, with 17 bases between. The CDR3 is 15 amino acids. Sequencing used immunoSEQ multiplex PCR; TCRdb keeps in-frame clones, though not all of them. This table has 300,000 to 350,000 clones, around four fifths appearing once. On this clone: As yet, its antigen is unknown.

Whole-study results and caveats: The study found baseline clonality above age-matched healthy donors, tracking circulating CD8+ T-cell counts.

The sequence was obtained from a human donor with chronic lymphocytic leukemia. Sequenced material: PBMCs, taken before ibrutinib treatment. The chain carries TRBV9 and TRBJ1-2; D might be TRBD1 (6 bases). The CDR3: CASSVEGGTPGGYTF. DNA for the CDR3: TGTGCCAGCAGCGTAGAAGGTGGGACACCGGGAGGCTACACCTTC.